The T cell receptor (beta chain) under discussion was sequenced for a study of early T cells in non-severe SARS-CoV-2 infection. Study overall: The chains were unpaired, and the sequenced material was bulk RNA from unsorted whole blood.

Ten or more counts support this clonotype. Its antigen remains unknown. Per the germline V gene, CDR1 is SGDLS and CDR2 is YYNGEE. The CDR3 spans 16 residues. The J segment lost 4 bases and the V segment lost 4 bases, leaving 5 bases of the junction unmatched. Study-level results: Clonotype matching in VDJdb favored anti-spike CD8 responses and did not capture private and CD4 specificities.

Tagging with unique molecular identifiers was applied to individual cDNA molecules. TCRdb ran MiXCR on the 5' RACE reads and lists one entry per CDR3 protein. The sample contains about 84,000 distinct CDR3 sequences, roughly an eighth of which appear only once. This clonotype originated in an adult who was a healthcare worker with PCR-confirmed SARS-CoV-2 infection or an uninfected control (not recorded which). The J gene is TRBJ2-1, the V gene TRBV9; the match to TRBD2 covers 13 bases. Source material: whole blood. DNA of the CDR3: TGTGCCAGCAGCCCGACTAGCGGGGGGTCTTACAATGAGCAGTTCTTC. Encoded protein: CASSPTSGGSYNEQFF.